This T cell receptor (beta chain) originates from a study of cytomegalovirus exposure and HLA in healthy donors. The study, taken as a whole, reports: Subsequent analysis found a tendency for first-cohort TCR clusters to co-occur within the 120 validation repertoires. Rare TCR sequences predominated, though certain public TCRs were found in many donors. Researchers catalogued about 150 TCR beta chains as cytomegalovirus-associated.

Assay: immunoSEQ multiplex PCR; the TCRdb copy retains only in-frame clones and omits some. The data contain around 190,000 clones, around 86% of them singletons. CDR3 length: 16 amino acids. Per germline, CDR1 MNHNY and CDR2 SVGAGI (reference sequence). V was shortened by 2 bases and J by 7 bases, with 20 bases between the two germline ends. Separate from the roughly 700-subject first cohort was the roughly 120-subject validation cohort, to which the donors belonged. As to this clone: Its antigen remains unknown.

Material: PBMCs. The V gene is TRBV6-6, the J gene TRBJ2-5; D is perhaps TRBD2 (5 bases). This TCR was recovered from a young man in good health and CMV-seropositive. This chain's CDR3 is CASSYGSGSSGLTQYF. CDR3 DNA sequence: TGTGCCAGCAGTTACGGGTCGGGATCCTCCGGTTTGACCCAGTACTTC.